The rows below give T cell receptor beta chains drawn from one sample of a study of shared clonotypes between healthy human individuals. This table comes from immunoSEQ multiplex PCR, and its TCRdb copy is limited to in-frame clones, with some not included. The table includes around 1.5 million clones, approximately 98% detected once. The sequenced material came from naive CD4+ T cells sorted from blood. These TCRs come from a man aged 30-40 years in good health. CDR3s include the opening cysteine and the closing phenylalanine or tryptophan. The order of the fields is D gene, V gene, clone size, J gene, CDR3 protein, CDR3 DNA. D genes are given only for firm matches. Part of the rows lack a size; the others show once, few, many or a class for expanded clones.

>-|TRBV5-4|-|TRBJ2-7
CASSSEEQIRNEQYF
TGTGCCAGCAGCTCTGAAGAACAGATTCGGAACGAGCAGTACTTC
>-|TRBV19|-|TRBJ1-1
CASTPWGNTEAFF
TGTGCCAGTACCCCTTGGGGGAACACTGAAGCTTTCTTT
>TRBD1|TRBV7-2|-|TRBJ1-5
CASSLWGGTGGQPQHF
TGTGCCAGCAGCTTGTGGGGAGGGACAGGGGGTCAGCCCCAGCATTTT
>-|TRBV2|-|TRBJ1-5
CASSVDRYNQPQHF
TGTGCCAGCAGTGTAGACCGGTACAATCAGCCCCAGCATTTT
>-|TRBV6-1|-|TRBJ2-5
CASSGSLRETQYF
TGTGCCAGCAGTGGGAGCTTGAGAGAGACCCAGTACTTC
>-|TRBV28|once|TRBJ2-5
CASSFRETQYF
TGTGCCAGCAGTTTTAGGGAGACCCAGTACTTC
>-|TRBV11-2|-|TRBJ2-5
CASTTRGGRAFGTQYF
TGTGCCAGCACCACAAGGGGGGGGAGGGCCTTCGGGACCCAGTACTTC
>-|TRBV7-6|-|TRBJ2-7
CASSLGGASSSYEQYF
TGTGCCAGCAGCTTAGGTGGGGCATCCAGCTCCTACGAGCAGTACTTC
>-|TRBV7-9|-|TRBJ1-4
CASSLDRGSDEKLFF
TGTGCCAGCAGCTTAGATCGGGGATCGGATGAAAAACTGTTTTTT
>TRBD1|TRBV5-1|-|TRBJ2-3
CASSRRTGSTDTQYF
TGCGCCAGCAGCAGAAGGACAGGTTCCACGGATACGCAGTATTTT